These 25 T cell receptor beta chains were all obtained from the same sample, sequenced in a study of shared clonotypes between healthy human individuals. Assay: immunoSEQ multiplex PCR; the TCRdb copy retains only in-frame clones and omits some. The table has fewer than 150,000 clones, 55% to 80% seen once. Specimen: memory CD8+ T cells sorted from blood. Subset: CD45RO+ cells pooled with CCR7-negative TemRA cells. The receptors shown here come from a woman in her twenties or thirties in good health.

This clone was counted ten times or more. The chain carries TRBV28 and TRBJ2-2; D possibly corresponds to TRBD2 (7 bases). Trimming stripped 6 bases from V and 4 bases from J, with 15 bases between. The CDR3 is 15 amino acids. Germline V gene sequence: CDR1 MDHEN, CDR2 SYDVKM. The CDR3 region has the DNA TGTGCCAGCAGCCCGAGGGGGGGCGGCACCGGGGAGCTGTTTTTT. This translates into CASSPRGGGTGELFF.

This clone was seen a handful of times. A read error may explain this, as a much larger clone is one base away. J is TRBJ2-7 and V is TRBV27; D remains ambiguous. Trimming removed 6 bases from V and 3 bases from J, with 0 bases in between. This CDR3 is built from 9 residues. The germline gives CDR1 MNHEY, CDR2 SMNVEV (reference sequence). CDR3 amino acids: CASSYEQYF. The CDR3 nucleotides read TGTGCCAGCAGCTACGAGCAGTACTTC.

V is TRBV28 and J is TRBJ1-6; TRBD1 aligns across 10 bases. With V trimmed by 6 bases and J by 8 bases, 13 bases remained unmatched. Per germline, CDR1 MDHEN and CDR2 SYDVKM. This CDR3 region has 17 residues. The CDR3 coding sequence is TGTGCCAGCAGCCAACCTTTAACCGGGACAGGGGATTCACCCCTCCACTTT. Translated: CASSQPLTGTGDSPLHF.

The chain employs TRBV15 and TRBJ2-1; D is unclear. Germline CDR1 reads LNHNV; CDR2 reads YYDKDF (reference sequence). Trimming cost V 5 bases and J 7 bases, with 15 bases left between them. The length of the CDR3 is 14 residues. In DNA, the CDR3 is TGTGCCACCAGCCCAGTCGCGAGTTTTAATGAGCAGTTCTTC. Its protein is CATSPVASFNEQFF.

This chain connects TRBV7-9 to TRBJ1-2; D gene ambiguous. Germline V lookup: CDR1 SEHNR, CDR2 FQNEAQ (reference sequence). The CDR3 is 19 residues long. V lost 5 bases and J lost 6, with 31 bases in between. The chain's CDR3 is CASSPRRFSQSGAANGYTF. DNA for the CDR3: TGTGCCAGCAGCCCCCGTCGGTTTAGTCAGAGCGGTGCTGCAAATGGCTACACCTTC.

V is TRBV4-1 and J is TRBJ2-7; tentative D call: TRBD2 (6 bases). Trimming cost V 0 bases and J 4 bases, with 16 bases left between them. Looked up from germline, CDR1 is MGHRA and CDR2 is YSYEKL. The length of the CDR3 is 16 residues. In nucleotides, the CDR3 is TGCGCCAGCAGCCAAGAGTTGGGACTCCCGGAGTACGAGCAGTACTTC. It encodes CASSQELGLPEYEQYF.

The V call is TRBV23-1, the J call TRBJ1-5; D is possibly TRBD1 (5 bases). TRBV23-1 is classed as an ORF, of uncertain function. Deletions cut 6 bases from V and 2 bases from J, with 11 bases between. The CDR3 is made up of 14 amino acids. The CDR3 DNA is TGCGCCAGCAGGCCCGGGGGGGGCAATCAGCCCCAGCATTTT. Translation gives CASRPGGGNQPQHF.

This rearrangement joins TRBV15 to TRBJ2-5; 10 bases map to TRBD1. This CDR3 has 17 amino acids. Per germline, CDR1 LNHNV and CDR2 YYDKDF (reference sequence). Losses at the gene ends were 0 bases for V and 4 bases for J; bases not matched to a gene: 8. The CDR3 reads CATSREGRGQGGETQYF. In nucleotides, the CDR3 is TGTGCCACCAGCAGAGAGGGGCGTGGACAGGGGGGAGAGACCCAGTACTTC.

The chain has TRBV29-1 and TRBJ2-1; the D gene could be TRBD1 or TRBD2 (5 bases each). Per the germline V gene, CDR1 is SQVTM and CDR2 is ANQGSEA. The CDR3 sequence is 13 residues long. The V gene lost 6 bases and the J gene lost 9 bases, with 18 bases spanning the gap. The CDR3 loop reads CSVGPGPRGEQFF. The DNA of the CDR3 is TGCAGCGTGGGTCCGGGACCGAGAGGTGAGCAGTTCTTC.

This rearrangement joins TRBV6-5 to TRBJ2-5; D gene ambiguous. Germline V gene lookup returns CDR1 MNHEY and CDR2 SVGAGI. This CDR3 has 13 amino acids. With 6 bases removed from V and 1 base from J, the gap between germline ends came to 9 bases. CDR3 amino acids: CASSREAQETQYF. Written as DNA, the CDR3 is TGTGCCAGCAGCAGAGAGGCCCAAGAGACCCAGTACTTC.

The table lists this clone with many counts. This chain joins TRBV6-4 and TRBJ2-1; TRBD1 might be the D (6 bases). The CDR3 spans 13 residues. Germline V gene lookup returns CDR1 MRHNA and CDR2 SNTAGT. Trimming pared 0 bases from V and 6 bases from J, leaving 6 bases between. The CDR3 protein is CASSDSDSNEQFF. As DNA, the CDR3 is TGTGCCAGCAGTGACTCGGACAGCAATGAGCAGTTCTTC.

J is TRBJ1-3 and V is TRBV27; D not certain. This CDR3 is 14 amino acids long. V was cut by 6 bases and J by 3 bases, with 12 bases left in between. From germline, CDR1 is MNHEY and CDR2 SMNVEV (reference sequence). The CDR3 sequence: CASSPTPRGNTIYF. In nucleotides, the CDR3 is TGTGCCAGCAGCCCGACCCCACGTGGAAACACCATATATTTT.

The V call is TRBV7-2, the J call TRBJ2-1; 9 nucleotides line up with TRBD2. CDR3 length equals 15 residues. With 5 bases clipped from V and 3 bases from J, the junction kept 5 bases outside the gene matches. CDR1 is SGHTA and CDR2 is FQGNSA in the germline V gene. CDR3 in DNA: TGTGCCAGCAGCCAACGGACTAGCGACTACAATGAGCAGTTCTTC. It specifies CASSQRTSDYNEQFF.

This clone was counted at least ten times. CDR3 bases: TGTGCCAGCAGCCCCGTGGTTACAGGGAACTATGGCTACACCTTC. Its protein is CASSPVVTGNYGYTF. The J gene is TRBJ1-2, the V gene TRBV11-3; D might be TRBD1 (6 bases). Germline V gene data show CDR1 as SGHNT and CDR2 as YENEEA. The length of the CDR3 is 15 residues. The ends were cut back, 5 bases at V and 2 bases at J, with 15 bases in the middle.

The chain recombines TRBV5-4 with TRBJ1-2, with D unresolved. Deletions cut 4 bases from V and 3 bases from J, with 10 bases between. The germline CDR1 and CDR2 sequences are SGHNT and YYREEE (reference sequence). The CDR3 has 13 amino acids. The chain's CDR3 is CASSQGADYGYTF. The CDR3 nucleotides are TGTGCCAGCAGCCAAGGCGCGGACTATGGCTACACCTTC.

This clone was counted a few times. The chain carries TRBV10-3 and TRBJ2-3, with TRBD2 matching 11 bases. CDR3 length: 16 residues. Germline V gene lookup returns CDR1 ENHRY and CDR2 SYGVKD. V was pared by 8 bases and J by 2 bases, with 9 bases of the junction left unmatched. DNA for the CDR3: TGTGCCATCGGAGCACTAGCGGGAGCGAACACAGATACGCAGTATTTT. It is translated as CAIGALAGANTDTQYF.

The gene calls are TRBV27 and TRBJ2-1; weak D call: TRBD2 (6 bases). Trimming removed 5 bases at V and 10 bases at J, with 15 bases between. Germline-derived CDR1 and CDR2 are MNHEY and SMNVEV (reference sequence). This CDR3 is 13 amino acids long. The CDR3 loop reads CASSRLEAGEQFF. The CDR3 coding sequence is TGTGCCAGCAGTAGGCTCGAGGCGGGGGAGCAGTTCTTC.

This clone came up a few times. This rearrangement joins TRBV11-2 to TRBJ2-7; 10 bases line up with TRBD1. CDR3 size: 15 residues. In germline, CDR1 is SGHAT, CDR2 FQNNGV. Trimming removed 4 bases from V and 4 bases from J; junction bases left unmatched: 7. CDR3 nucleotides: TGTGCCAGCAGCTCCCGCCGGACAGGGGGGTACGAGCAGTACTTC. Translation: CASSSRRTGGYEQYF. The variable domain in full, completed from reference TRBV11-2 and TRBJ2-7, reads EAGVAQSPRYKIIEKRQSVAFWCNPISGHATLYWYQQILGQGPKLLIQFQNNGVVDDSQLPKDRFSAERLKGVDSTLKIQPAKLEDSAVYLCASSSRRTGGYEQYFGPGTRLTVT.

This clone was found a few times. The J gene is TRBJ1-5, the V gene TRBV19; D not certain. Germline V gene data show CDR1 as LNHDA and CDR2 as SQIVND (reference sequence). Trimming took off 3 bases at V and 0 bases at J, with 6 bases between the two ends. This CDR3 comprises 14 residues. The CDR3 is CASSMQDSNQPQHF. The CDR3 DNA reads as TGTGCCAGTAGTATGCAGGATAGCAATCAGCCCCAGCATTTT.

The CDR3 DNA is TGTGCCACCAGCACCCAGGGACAGCCAAATCAGCCCCAGCATTTT. This codes for CATSTQGQPNQPQHF. This rearrangement joins TRBV15 to TRBJ1-5, with 7 bases aligning to TRBD1. Trimming took 4 bases from V and 4 from J; bases not matched to a gene: 7. Germline values: CDR1 LNHNV, CDR2 YYDKDF (reference sequence). The CDR3 covers 15 residues.

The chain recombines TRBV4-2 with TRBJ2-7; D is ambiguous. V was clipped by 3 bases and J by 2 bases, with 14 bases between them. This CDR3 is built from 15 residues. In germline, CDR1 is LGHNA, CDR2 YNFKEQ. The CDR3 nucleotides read TGTGCCAGCAGCCACTCCGCCCGTTTAACCTACGAGCAGTACTTC. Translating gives CASSHSARLTYEQYF.

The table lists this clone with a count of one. The CDR3 DNA is TGTGCCAGCAGATTACGTTTGGGACTAGGGAGTAACAATGAGCAGTTCTTC. Its translation is CASRLRLGLGSNNEQFF. V usage is TRBV28 and J usage is TRBJ2-1, with 8 bases fitting TRBD2. V dropped 6 bases and J dropped 5; count of bases not matched to a gene: 15. The CDR3 length is 17 residues. CDR1 is MDHEN, CDR2 SYDVKM, per germline. The variable domain in full, completed from reference TRBV28 and TRBJ2-1, reads DVKVTQSSRYLVKRTGEKVFLECVQDMDHENMFWYRQDPGLGLRLIYFSYDVKMKEKGDIPEGYSVSREKKERFSLILESASTNQTSMYLCASRLRLGLGSNNEQFFGPGTRLTVL.

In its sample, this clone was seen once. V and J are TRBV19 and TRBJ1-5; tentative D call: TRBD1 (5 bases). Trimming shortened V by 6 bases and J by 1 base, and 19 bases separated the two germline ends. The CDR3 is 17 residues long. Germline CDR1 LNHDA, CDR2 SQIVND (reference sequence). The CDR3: CASSRRRDHISNQPQHF. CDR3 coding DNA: TGTGCCAGTAGCCGCCGCCGGGACCACATCAGCAATCAGCCCCAGCATTTT.

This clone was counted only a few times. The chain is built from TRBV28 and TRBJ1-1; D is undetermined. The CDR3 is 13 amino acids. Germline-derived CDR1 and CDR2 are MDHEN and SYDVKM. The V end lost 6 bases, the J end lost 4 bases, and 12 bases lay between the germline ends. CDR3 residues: CASRPVGITEAFF. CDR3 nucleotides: TGTGCCAGCAGGCCCGTGGGTATCACTGAAGCTTTCTTT.

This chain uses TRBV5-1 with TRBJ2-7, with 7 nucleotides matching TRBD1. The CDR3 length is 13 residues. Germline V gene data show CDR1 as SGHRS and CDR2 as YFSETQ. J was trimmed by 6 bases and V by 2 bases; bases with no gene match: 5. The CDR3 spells CASSFQQGFEQYF. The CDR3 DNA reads TGCGCCAGCAGCTTTCAACAGGGGTTCGAGCAGTACTTC.